One sample yielded the 8 T cell receptor beta chains listed below, sequenced in a study of T cells in lung cancer brain metastases (dated by TCRdb to between 2018 and 2020). Libraries were prepared through the immunoSEQ multiplex PCR assay. Held by TCRdb, this immuneACCESS table contains in-frame sequences only and omits some clones. Under half of the omission traces to an unresolved V gene where checked; the cause of the rest is unknown. Present in this sample are 1,000 or so clones, approximately 90% of which were seen just once. The top ten constitute approximately 6% of the sample. The specimen sequenced was tumor tissue from a brain metastasis. The cell subset or site label, read with the paper, signifies: paired resected brain metastasis. The origin of the receptors is a woman aged 40 to 50 with non-small cell lung cancer that had spread to the brain.

V usage is TRBV7-2 and J usage is TRBJ1-1; 7 nucleotides align to TRBD1. This CDR3 contains 15 residues. V lost 5 bases and J lost 1; bases outside the gene matches: 7. Germline CDR1 is SGHTA and CDR2 is FQGNSA. The CDR3 nucleotides read TGTGCCAGCAGCCCCCGGGACAGATGGAACACTGAAGCTTTCTTT. It is translated as CASSPRDRWNTEAFF.

V gene TRBV9 combines with J gene TRBJ1-1, with a weak D call TRBD1 (6 bases). Per the germline V gene, CDR1 is SGDLS and CDR2 is YYNGEE. Trimming shortened V by 4 bases and J by 10 bases, and 20 bases separated the two germline ends. The CDR3 loop spans 14 amino acids. The CDR3 bases are TGTGCCAGCAGCCCAGGGGTAGGTTCGGGAGTAGCTTTCTTT. The encoded protein is CASSPGVGSGVAFF.

This clone was detected once. The V gene is TRBV2, the J gene TRBJ2-1; 10 bases agree with TRBD2. The junction had 7 bases not matched to a gene; V was cut back by 5 bases and J by 9 bases. Germline loops: CDR1 SNHLY, CDR2 FYNNEI. CDR3 length: 14 residues. CDR3 nucleotides: TGTGCCAGCAGTCAGCGGGAGGGCCTAGGTGAGCAGTTCTTC. Amino acid sequence: CASSQREGLGEQFF.

CDR3 coding DNA: TGTGCCAGCAGACGTCCGGGACAGTACAATGAGCAGTTCTTC. Translating it yields CASRRPGQYNEQFF. V and J are TRBV27 and TRBJ2-1, with 7 bases aligning to TRBD1. V trimming: 6 bases; J trimming: 4 bases; junction bases outside the gene matches: 6. The CDR3 contains 14 residues. CDR1 is MNHEY, CDR2 SMNVEV, per germline (reference sequence).

The V call is TRBV6-6, the J call TRBJ2-1, with 7 bases aligning to TRBD2. The CDR3 is 14 residues long. Germline CDR1 is MNHNY and CDR2 is SVGAGI (reference sequence). The V segment lost 4 bases and the J segment 6 bases; nucleotides outside the gene matches: 6. The DNA of the CDR3 is TGTGCCAGCAGTTCGAGGACTAGTGTCAATGAGCAGTTCTTC. It yields the protein CASSSRTSVNEQFF.

V and J are TRBV27 and TRBJ2-2, with 8 positions matching TRBD1. This CDR3 has 16 residues. Germline CDR1 MNHEY, CDR2 SMNVEV (reference sequence). V was pared by 6 bases and J by 5 bases, with 11 bases of the junction left unmatched. CDR3 residues: CASSRLRTGRTGELFF. The CDR3, as DNA: TGTGCCAGCAGCAGGCTCAGGACAGGGCGAACCGGGGAGCTGTTTTTT.

This chain uses TRBV7-9 with TRBJ2-5; D is uncertain. The CDR3 loop spans 14 amino acids. Between the trimmed V and J ends, which lost 1 base and 4 bases, there was a span of 10 bases. Germline V CDR1 and CDR2: SEHNR, FQNEAQ (reference sequence). CDR3 DNA: TGTGCCAGCAGCTTAGATGGTTATGGAGAGACCCAGTACTTC. It is translated as CASSLDGYGETQYF.

V is TRBV9 and J is TRBJ2-5; possibly TRBD2 for D (5 bases). The CDR3 spans 15 residues. V gave up 0 bases and J gave up 2 bases, with 11 bases separating them. Germline V lookup: CDR1 SGDLS, CDR2 YYNGEE. CDR3: CASSVEGSRQETQYF. DNA of the CDR3: TGTGCCAGCAGCGTAGAAGGGAGTAGGCAAGAGACCCAGTACTTC.